A single TCR beta chain is shown here with its context. The source material, RNA transcripts, was used to amplify TCR beta CDR3 regions. An initial round of RT-PCR targeting the TCR CDR3 relied on the HTBI primer set. Via MiXCR, TCRdb re-called the multiplex PCR reads, giving one row per CDR3 protein. This table holds around 190,000 distinct CDR3 sequences, about 15% found once. These data come from a study of T cells in Graves' hyperthyroidism and ophthalmopathy. The germline V gene has CDR1 SEHNR and CDR2 FQNEAQ (reference sequence). This CDR3 contains 14 residues. J lost 6 bases, V lost 5 bases, and 6 bases had no gene match. Researchers defined stable Graves' hyperthyroidism as no ophthalmopathy progression within 18 months. Patients with uncontrolled infections, other autoimmune diseases, pregnancy or lactation were excluded. Clinicians diagnosed patients from clinical symptoms, serum thyroxine and TRAb, thyroid ultrasound and orbital computed tomography. The authors obtained PBMCs from roughly 9.7 ml of fresh peripheral blood.

The origin of this receptor is a woman aged 45-60 years with Graves' hyperthyroidism. Material for sequencing was blood. The chain employs TRBV7-9 and TRBJ2-7; 11 bases fit TRBD1. DNA for the CDR3: TGTGCCAGCAGCCTCGCCGGGACAGGGGGCGAGCAGTACTTC. Translating it yields CASSLAGTGGEQYF.